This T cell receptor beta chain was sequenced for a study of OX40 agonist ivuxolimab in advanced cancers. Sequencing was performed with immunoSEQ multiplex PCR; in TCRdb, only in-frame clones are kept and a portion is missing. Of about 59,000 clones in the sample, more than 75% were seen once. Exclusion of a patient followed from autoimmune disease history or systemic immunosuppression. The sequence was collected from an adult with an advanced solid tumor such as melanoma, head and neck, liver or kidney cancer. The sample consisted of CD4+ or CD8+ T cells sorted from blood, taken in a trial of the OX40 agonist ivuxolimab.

This CDR3 reads CASSLLSTNYGYTF. The CDR3 DNA reads as TGTGCCAGCAGCCTACTCAGCACTAACTATGGCTACACCTTC. This chain connects TRBV7-2 to TRBJ1-2; D not resolved. V was cut by 5 bases and J by 0 bases, with 10 bases left in between. The germline V gene encodes CDR1 SGHTA and CDR2 FQGNSA. CDR3 size: 14 residues.